Listed below are T cell receptor beta chains from one sample, sequenced in a study of T cell responses to AZD1222 COVID-19 vaccine. Sequencing used immunoSEQ multiplex PCR; TCRdb keeps in-frame clones, though not all of them. The table lists some 97,000 clones, about 88% of them singletons. Sequenced material: peripheral blood, taken on day 0 of AZD1222 vaccination. Source of these receptors: an adult in good health. Each CDR3 is given with its conserved first and last residue. Expanded clones are given a class, and other clones once, few, many or no size at all.

TRBV4-1	TRBJ2-7	NA	CASSQAFTGQGDSYEQYF
TRBV5-5	TRBJ1-5	once	CASSLAGAVSNQPQHF
TRBV13	TRBJ1-1	NA	CASSLYGEPWRDTEAFF
TRBV2	TRBJ2-1	NA	CASSLRPSSPFF
TRBV19	TRBJ1-1	NA	CASSLNRQGSTEAFF
TRBV10-3	TRBJ2-7	NA	CAISDMDEQYF
TRBV24-1	TRBJ2-2	NA	CATCCDAAGGELFF
TRBV2	TRBJ1-2	NA	CASSESTGRNYGYTF
TRBV29-1	TRBJ2-4	NA	CSVEAGEGRNIQYF
TRBV5-4	TRBJ1-4	NA	CASSLGDSGVEKLFF
TRBV15	TRBJ2-5	NA	CATSREGRAETQYF
TRBV5-1	TRBJ2-3	NA	CASSLGTSGGTDTQYF
TRBV2	TRBJ2-7	NA	CASSELMGEEDEQYF
TRBV12-3/TRBV12-4	TRBJ1-2	NA	CASSSSRGGYTF
TRBV2	TRBJ2-4	NA	CASNRDRGNIQYF
TRBV19	TRBJ2-7	NA	CASSAGTGGYEQYF
TRBV4-2	TRBJ2-2	once	CASSQVSRGLGGELFF
TRBV29-1	TRBJ1-1	NA	CSASDRGGVYTEAFF
TRBV3-1/TRBV3-2	TRBJ1-5	NA	CASSQDTGGFQPQHF
TRBV28	TRBJ1-2	NA	CASSLPGQRYGYTF
TRBV9	TRBJ2-1	once	CASSVTSGGGNEQFF
TRBV30	TRBJ2-1	once	CAWSRAGVDNEQFF
TRBV7-9	TRBJ2-7	NA	CASSSGTGKYEQYF
TRBV7-3	TRBJ2-4	NA	CASSLTEGGTKNIQYF
TRBV15	TRBJ2-1	once	CATSRDRLGLYEQFF
TRBV19	TRBJ2-5	NA	CASSRDMQETQYF
TRBV5-4	TRBJ2-7	NA	CASSEGGGFDEQYF
TRBV6-5	TRBJ1-1	NA	CASSYGGPSDTEAFF
TRBV18	TRBJ1-1	NA	CASSPEGVEAFF
TRBV4-1	TRBJ2-1	NA	CASSQVPDSYNEQFF
TRBV7-8	TRBJ1-5	NA	CASSHRQGDQPQHF
TRBV18	TRBJ1-1	few	CASSPRNRAGDTEAFF
TRBV30	TRBJ1-2	NA	CAWSVFGWGQGENGYTF
TRBV30	TRBJ1-1	NA	CAWSDWALPEAFF
TRBV7-8	TRBJ2-7	NA	CASSSQGGGRVYEQYF
TRBV15	TRBJ2-1	NA	CATSRDDRGGWVNEQFF
TRBV11-3	TRBJ2-5	once	CASAPGGREQETQYF
TRBV7-6	TRBJ2-2	NA	CASSLIAAVNTGELFF
TRBV18	TRBJ2-5	NA	CASSPTGFGETQYF
TRBV4-2	TRBJ1-2	NA	CASSQASGINYGYTF
TRBV7-9	TRBJ2-3	NA	CASISAPIWTRGTDTQYF
TRBV28	TRBJ2-1	NA	CASSLNPRDYLYNEQFF